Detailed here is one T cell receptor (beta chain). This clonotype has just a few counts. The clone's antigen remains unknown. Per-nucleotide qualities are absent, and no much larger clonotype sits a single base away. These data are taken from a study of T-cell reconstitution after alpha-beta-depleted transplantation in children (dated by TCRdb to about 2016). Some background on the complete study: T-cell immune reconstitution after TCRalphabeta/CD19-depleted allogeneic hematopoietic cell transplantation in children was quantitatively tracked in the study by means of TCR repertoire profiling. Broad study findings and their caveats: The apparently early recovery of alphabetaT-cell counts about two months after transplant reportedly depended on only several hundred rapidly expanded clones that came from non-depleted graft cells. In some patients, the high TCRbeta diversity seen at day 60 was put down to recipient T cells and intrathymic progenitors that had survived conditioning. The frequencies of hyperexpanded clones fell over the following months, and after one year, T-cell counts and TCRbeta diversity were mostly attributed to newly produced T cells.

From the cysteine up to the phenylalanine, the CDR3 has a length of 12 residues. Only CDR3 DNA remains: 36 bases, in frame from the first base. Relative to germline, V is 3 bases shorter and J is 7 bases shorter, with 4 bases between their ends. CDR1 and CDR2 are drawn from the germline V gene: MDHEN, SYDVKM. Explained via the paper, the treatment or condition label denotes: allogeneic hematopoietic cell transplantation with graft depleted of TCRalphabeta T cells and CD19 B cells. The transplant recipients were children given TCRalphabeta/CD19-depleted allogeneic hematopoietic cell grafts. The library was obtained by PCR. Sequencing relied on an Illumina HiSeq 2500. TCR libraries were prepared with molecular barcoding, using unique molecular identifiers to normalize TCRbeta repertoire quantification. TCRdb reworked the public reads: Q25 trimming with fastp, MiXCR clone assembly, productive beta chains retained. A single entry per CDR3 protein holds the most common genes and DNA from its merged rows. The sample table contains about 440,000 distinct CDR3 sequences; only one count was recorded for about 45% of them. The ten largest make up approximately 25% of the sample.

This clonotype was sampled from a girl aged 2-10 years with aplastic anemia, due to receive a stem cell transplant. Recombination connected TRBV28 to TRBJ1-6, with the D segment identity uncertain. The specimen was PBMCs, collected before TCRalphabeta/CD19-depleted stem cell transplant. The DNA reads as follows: TGTGCCAGCAGTTTGTACAATTCACCCCTCCACTTT. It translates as CASSLYNSPLHF.